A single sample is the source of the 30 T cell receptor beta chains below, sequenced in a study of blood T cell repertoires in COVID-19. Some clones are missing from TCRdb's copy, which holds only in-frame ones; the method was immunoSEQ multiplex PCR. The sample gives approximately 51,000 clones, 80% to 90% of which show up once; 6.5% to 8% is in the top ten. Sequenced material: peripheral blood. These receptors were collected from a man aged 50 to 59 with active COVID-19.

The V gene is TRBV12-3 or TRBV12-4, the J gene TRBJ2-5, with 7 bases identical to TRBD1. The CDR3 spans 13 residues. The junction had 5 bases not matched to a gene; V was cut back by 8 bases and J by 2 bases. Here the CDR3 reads CASGDSSQETQYF. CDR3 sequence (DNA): TGTGCCAGCGGGGACAGCTCTCAAGAGACCCAGTACTTC.

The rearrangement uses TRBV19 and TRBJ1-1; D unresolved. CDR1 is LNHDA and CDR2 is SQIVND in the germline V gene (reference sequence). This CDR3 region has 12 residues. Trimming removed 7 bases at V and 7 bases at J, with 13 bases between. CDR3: CASTIGRVEAFF. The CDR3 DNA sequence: TGTGCCAGTACAATAGGGCGGGTTGAAGCTTTCTTT.

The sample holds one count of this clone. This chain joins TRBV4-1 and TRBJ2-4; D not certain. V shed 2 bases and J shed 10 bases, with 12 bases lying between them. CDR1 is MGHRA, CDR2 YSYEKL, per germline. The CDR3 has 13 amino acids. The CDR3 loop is CASSQISQNIQYF. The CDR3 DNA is TGCGCCAGCAGCCAAATCAGTCAGAATATTCAGTACTTC.

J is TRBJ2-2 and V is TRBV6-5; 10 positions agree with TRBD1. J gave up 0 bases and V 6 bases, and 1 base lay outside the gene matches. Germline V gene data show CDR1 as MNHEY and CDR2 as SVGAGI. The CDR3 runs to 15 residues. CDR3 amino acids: CASRGTGANTGELFF. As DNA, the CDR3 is TGTGCCAGCAGGGGGACAGGGGCGAACACCGGGGAGCTGTTTTTT.

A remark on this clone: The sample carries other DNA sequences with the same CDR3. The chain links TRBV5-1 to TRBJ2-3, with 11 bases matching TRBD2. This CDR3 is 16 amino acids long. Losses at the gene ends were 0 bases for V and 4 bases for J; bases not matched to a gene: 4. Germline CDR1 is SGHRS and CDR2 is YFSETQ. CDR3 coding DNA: TGCGCCAGCAGCTTGGGGCTAGCGGGAGGTTCAGATACGCAGTATTTT. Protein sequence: CASSLGLAGGSDTQYF.

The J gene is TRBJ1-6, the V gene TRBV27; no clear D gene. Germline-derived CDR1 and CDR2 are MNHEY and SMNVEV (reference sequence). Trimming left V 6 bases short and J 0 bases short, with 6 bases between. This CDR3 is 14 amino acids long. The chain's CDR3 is CASRWSSYNSPLHF. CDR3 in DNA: TGTGCCAGCAGATGGAGCTCCTATAATTCACCCCTCCACTTT.

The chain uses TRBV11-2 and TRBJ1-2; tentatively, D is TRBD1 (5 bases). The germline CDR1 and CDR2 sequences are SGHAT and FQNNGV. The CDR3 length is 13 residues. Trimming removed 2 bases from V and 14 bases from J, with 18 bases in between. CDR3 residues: CASSLTNRLYGTF. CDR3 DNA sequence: TGTGCCAGCAGCTTAACAAACAGGTTGTACGGTACCTTC. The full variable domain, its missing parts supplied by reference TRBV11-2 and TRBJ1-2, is EAGVAQSPRYKIIEKRQSVAFWCNPISGHATLYWYQQILGQGPKLLIQFQNNGVVDDSQLPKDRFSAERLKGVDSTLKIQPAKLEDSAVYLCASSLTNRLYGTFGSGTRLTVV.

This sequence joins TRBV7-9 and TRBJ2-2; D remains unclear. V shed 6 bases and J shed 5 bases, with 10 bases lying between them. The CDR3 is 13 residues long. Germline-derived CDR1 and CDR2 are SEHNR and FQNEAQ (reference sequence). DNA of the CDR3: TGTGCCAGCAGGGGCGTACGGACCGGGGAGCTGTTTTTT. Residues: CASRGVRTGELFF.

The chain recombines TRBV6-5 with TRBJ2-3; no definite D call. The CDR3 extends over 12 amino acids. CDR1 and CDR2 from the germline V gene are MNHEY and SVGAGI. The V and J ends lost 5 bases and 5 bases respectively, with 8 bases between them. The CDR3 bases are TGTGCCAGCAGTAACAGTCTAGATACGCAGTATTTT. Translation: CASSNSLDTQYF.

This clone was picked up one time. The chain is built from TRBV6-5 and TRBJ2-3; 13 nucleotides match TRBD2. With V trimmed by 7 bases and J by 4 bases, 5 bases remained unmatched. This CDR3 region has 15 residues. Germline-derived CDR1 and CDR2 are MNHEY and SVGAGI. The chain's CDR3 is CASTGTSGAADTQYF. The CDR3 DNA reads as TGTGCCAGCACCGGGACTAGCGGGGCGGCAGATACGCAGTATTTT.

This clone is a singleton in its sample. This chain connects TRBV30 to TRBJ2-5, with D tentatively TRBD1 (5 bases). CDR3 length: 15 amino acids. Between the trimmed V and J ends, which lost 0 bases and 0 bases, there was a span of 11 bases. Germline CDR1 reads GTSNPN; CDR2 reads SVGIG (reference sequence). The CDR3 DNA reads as TGTGCCTGGAGTGTTGACAGCTGGTACCAAGAGACCCAGTACTTC. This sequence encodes CAWSVDSWYQETQYF.

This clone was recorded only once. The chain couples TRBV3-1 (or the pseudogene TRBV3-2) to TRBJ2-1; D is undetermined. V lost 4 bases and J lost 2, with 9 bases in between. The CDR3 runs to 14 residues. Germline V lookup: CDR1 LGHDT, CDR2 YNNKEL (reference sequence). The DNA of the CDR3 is TGTGCCAGCAGCCCACAGTTGACCTACAATGAGCAGTTCTTC. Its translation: CASSPQLTYNEQFF.

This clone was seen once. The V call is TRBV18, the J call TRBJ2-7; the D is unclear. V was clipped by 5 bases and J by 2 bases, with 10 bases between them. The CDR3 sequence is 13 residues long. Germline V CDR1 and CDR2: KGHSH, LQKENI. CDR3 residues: CASSLAGTYEQYF. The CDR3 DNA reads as TGTGCCAGCTCATTAGCCGGAACCTACGAGCAGTACTTC.

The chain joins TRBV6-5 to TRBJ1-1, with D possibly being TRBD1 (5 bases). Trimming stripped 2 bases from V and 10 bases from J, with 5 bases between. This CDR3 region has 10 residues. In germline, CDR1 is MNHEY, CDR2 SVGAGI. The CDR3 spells CASSYRGAFF. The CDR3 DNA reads TGTGCCAGCAGTTACAGGGGAGCTTTCTTT.

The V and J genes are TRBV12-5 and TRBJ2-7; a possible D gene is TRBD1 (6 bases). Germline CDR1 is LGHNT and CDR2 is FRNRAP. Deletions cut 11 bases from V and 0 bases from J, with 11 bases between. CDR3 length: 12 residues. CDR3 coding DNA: TGTGCTTCGACAGGCTACTCCTACGAGCAGTACTTC. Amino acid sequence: CASTGYSYEQYF.

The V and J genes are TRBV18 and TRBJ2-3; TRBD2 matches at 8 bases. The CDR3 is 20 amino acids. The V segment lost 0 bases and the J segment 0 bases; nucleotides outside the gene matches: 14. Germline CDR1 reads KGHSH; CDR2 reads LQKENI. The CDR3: CASSPPPQAYSGTSTDTQYF. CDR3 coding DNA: TGTGCCAGCTCACCACCGCCTCAAGCCTATAGCGGGACTAGCACAGATACGCAGTATTTT.

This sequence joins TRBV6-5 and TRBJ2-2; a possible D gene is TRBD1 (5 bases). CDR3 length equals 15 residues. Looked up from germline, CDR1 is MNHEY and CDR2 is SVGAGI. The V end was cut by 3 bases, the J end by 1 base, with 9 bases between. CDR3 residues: CASSYYQGNTGELFF. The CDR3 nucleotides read TGTGCCAGCAGTTATTACCAGGGGAACACCGGGGAGCTGTTTTTT.

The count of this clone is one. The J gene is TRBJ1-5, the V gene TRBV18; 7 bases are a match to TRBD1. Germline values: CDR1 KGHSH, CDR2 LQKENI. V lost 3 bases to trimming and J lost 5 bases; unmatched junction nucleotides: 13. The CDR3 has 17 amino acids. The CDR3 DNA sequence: TGTGCCAGCTCACCCGTGGCCCCGACAGGGTGGTATCAGCCCCAGCATTTT. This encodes CASSPVAPTGWYQPQHF. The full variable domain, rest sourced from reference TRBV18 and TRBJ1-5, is NAGVMQNPRHLVRRRGQEARLRCSPMKGHSHVYWYRQLPEEGLKFMVYLQKENIIDESGMPKERFSAEFPKEGPSILRIQQVVRGDSAAYFCASSPVAPTGWYQPQHFGDGTRLSIL.

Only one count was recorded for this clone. This CDR3 reads CASSPPGQGKATQYF. In DNA, the CDR3 is TGTGCCAGCTCACCACCGGGGCAGGGGAAGGCGACCCAGTACTTC. This chain links TRBV18 with TRBJ2-5; D is perhaps TRBD1 (6 bases). CDR1 KGHSH and CDR2 LQKENI come from the germline V gene. CDR3 length equals 15 residues. V lost 0 bases to trimming and J lost 7 bases, with 15 bases between them.

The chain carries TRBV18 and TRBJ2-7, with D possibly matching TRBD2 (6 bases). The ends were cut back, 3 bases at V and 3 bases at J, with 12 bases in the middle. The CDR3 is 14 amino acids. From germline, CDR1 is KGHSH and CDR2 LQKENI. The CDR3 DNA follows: TGTGCCAGCTCACCGGAGGGGTCTAACTACGAGCAGTACTTC. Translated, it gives CASSPEGSNYEQYF.

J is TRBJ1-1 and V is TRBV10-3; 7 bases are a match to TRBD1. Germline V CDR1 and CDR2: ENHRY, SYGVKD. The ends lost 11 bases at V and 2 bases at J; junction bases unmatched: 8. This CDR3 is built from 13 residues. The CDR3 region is CAAHRGGNTEAFF. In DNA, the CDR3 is TGTGCCGCCCACAGGGGAGGAAACACTGAAGCTTTCTTT.

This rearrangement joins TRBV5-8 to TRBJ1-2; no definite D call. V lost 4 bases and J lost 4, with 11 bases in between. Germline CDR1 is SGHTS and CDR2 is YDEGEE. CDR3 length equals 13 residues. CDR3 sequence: CASSRQEGYGYTF. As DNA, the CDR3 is TGTGCCAGCAGCCGGCAGGAGGGCTATGGCTACACCTTC.

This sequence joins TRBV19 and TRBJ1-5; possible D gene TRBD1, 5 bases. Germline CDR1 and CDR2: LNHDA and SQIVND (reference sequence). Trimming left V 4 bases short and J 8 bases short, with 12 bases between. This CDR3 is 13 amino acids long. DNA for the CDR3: TGTGCCAGTAGTACGGGACTGCCTAAGCCCCAGCATTTT. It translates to CASSTGLPKPQHF.

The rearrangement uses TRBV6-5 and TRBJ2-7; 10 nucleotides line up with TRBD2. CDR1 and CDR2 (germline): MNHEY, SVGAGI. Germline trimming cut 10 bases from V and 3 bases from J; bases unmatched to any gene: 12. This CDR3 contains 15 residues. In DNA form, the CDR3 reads TGTGCCACCAGGCTTGAGACTAGCGGGCACTACGAGCAGTACTTC. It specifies CATRLETSGHYEQYF.

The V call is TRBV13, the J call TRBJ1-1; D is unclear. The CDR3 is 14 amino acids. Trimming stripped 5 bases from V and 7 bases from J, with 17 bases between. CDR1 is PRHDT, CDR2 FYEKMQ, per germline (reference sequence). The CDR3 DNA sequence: TGTGCCAGCAGCCCGACGAGGCGGGCCTTTGAAGCTTTCTTT. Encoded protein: CASSPTRRAFEAFF.

In DNA form, the CDR3 reads TGTGCCAGCAGCTTAAACGGGGGGACCACAGATACGCAGTATTTT. This translates into CASSLNGGTTDTQYF. V and J are TRBV7-2 and TRBJ2-3; the match to TRBD2 covers 7 bases. The V gene's germline CDR1 is SGHTA and CDR2 FQGNSA. V shed 2 bases, J shed 2 bases, and the junction held 4 bases outside the gene matches. This CDR3 comprises 15 residues.

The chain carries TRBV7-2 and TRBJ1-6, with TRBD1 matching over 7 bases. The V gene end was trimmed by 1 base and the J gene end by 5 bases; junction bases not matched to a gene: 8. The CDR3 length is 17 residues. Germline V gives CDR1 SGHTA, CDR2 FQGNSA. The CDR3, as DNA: TGTGCCAGCAGCTTAGGACAGGGTTTCGTAGATAATTCACCCCTCCACTTT. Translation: CASSLGQGFVDNSPLHF.

The CDR3 DNA is TGTGCCAGCAGCTTACTTAAAACAGGGGTAGAGACCCAGTACTTC. It yields the protein CASSLLKTGVETQYF. The rearrangement uses TRBV7-7 and TRBJ2-5; 7 nucleotides align to TRBD1. The CDR3 contains 15 residues. In germline, CDR1 is SSHAT, CDR2 FNYEAQ (reference sequence). Trimming cost V 2 bases and J 4 bases; bases outside gene matches: 7.

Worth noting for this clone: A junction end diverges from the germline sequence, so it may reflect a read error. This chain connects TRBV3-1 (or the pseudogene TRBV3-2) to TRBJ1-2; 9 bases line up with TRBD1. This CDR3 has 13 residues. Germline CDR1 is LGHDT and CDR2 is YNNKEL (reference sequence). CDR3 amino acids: CASSPGQGYGHTF. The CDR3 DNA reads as TGTGCCAGCAGCCCGGGACAGGGTTATGGCCACACCTTC.

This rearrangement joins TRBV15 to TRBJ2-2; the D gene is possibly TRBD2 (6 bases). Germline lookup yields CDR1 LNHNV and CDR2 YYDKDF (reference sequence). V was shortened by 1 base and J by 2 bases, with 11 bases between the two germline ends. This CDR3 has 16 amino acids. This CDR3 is CATSRALSGNTGELFF. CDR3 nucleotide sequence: TGTGCCACCAGCAGAGCCCTTAGCGGAAACACCGGGGAGCTGTTTTTT.